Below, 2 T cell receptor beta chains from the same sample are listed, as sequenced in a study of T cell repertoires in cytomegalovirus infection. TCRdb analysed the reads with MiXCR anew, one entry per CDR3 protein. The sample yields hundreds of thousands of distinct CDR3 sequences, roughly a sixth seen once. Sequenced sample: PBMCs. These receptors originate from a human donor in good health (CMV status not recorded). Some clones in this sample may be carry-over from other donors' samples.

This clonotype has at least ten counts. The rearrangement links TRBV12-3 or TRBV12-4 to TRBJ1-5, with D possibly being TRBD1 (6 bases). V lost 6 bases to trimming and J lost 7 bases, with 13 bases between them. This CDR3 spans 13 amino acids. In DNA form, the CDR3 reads TGTGCCAGCAGGCTAAGGGACACACAGCCCCAGCATTTT. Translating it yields CASRLRDTQPQHF.

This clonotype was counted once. CDR3: CASSLDGTPPLEQYF. The DNA for the CDR3 is TGTGCCAGCAGCTTAGATGGGACACCTCCTTTGGAGCAGTACTTC. The rearrangement uses TRBV7-2 and TRBJ2-7; D may be TRBD1 (6 bases). The V gene lost 1 base and the J gene lost 7 bases, with 17 bases spanning the gap. The germline gives CDR1 SGHTA, CDR2 FQGNSA. The CDR3 spans 15 residues. The full variable domain, with the rest looked up from reference TRBV7-2 and TRBJ2-7, is GAGVSQSPSNKVTEKGKDVELRCDPISGHTALYWYRQSLGQGLEFLIYFQGNSAPDKSGLPSDRFSAERTGGSVSTLTIQRTQQEDSAVYLCASSLDGTPPLEQYFGPGTRLTVT.